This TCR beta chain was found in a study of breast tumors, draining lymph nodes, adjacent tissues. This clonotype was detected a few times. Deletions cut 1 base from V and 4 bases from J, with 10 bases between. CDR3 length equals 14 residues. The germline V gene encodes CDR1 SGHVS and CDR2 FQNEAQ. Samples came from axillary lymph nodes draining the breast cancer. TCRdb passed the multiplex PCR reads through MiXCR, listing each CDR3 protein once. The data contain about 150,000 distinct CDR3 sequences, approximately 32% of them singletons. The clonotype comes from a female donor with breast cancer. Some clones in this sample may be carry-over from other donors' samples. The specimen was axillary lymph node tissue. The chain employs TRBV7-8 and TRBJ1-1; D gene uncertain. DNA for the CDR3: TGTGCCAGCAGCTTAGACCGGCAGACCACTGAAGCTTTCTTT. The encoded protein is CASSLDRQTTEAFF.